This T cell receptor beta chain was captured by sequencing in a study of T cell therapy product for transplant patients (dated by TCRdb to the late 2010s). About the investigation overall: The wider healthy donor group was composed of 19 individuals (roughly ten male and 9 female) aged roughly 24 to 81 years in Berlin, Germany. The expansion media were supplemented with either IL-7 and IL-15 at approximately 9.9 ng/ml or IL-2 at roughly 50 U/ml. TCRbeta repertoires of rapamycin-treated and untreated CMV-specific T-cell products from the same donors were compared to assess clonal composition. A next-generation autologous adoptive antiviral T-cell product was developed for immunosuppressed solid organ transplant patients, with CMV used as the model virus. TCRbeta repertoire analysis of rapamycin-treated and untreated products involved n = 3 healthy donors. Beyond this particular receptor, the publication reports: Paired products from the same donor had many clones in common, while repertoires from different donors did not overlap. Rapamycin-treated products showed a more diverse, less clonal TCRbeta repertoire and contained more distinct clones than untreated products. In untreated products the top 10 clones covered roughly 90% of the repertoire, compared with 60% to 80% in rapamycin-treated products. The authors suggested that increased clonal diversity in Rapa-TCPs may reflect survival of low-frequency clones and preferential expansion of central memory T cells.

After genomic DNA was extracted with an AllPrep DNA/RNA Kit, the TCRbeta CDR3 regions were amplified using the immunoSEQ hsTCRb Kit. For the original study's pipeline: Productive rearrangements were in-frame CDR3 nucleotide sequences without stop codons, analyzed in immunoSEQ Analyzer 3.0. Clonality was calculated from productive entropy normalized to the number of productive rearrangements, and the Morisita index was used to measure overlap between samples. TCRdb provides this immuneACCESS table in a form limited to in-frame rearrangements. Some clones are lacking; in checked studies, under half of them reflect an unresolved V gene, and why the rest are absent is not known. V, J and clone size are those of that table, while D and trimming were read from the DNA. This sample gives 1,100 or so clones in total; around 42% of them show up just once. Less than 40% of the sample rests with the top ten.

This clone was detected a few times. The antigen it binds to is not known. It has no much larger one-base neighbor in the sample; base qualities were not kept. Clipping removes 9 bases from V and 2 bases from J, with 6 as the unmatched junction base count. Including cysteine and phenylalanine, the CDR3 has 13 amino acids. The CDR3 DNA has 39 bases and is translated from base 1. Via the germline V gene (reference sequence), CDR1 is LNHDA and CDR2 SQIVND. The sample's designation stands for: approximately 20 nM rapamycin added during CMV-specific T-cell product expansion (Rapa-TCP). Following the paper, the name given to this specimen means: CMVpp65/IE-1-reactive T cells enriched by IFNgamma capture and expanded in vitro. PBMCs were stimulated for about six hours with overlapping CMV pp65 and IE-1 peptide pools, with each pool at 0.5 ug/ml. IFNgamma-producing CMV-stimulated cells were positively selected with the IFNgamma Secretion Assay-Cell Enrichment and Detection Kit (Miltenyi Biotec). Enriched IFNgamma+ cells were grown for about 19 days with irradiated autologous feeders together with either IL-7/IL-15 or IL-2. To provide enough cells for different cell sorting steps, buffy coats were used from about 15% of the 19 healthy donors. Biocoll density gradient centrifugation was the method used to isolate peripheral blood mononuclear cells. Buffy coats from healthy donors were obtained from DRK.

The sequencing sample was made of a sorted cell population cultured from PBMCs. The receptor was derived from an adult in good health. The receptor chain draws on TRBV19 and TRBJ1-2, and TRBD1 aligns with 7 junction nucleotides. This receptor carries the CDR3 CASRQGVNYGYTF. In nucleotide form, the sequence is TGTGCCAGCCGACAGGGAGTGAACTATGGCTACACCTTC.